Below, 32 T cell receptor beta chains from the same sample are listed, as sequenced in a study of regulatory T cells in long-lasting Graves disease. Time point noted: newly diagnosed GD, antithyroid drugs for less than 3 months. The TCR library was prepared using RNA isolated from PBMCs. CDR3-region Arm-PCR and iRepertoire HTBI primers produced the TCR beta libraries. TCRdb analysed the multiplex PCR reads with MiXCR anew, one entry per CDR3 protein. This sample yields around 450,000 distinct CDR3 sequences, of which about 17% are seen a single time; less than 15% belongs to the top ten. These data also featured in a second study, about T cells in Graves' hyperthyroidism and ophthalmopathy.

The specimen was peripheral blood mononuclear cells (PBMCs), collected at new diagnosis, from a patient treated with antithyroid drugs. All receptors come from a man in his forties with Graves disease.

This clonotype has a handful of counts. The V call is TRBV12-3 or TRBV12-4, the J call TRBJ1-6; a possible D gene is TRBD1 (5 bases). The ends were cut back, 2 bases at V and 5 bases at J, with 7 bases in the middle. This CDR3 region has 14 residues. CDR3 sequence reads: CASSLSGDNSPLHF. CDR3 nucleotide sequence: TGTGCCAGCAGTTTATCGGGGGATAATTCACCCCTCCACTTT.

Remarks on this clonotype: Given a much more abundant clone one base away, this may be a read error. The chain recombines TRBV11-3 with TRBJ1-1; perhaps TRBD1 as D (5 bases). V was pared by 5 bases and J by 10 bases, with 11 bases between. Germline loops: CDR1 SGHNT, CDR2 YENEEA. This CDR3 spans 11 amino acids. CDR3 amino acids: CASSLRGGAFF. The CDR3 coding sequence is TGTGCCAGCAGCCTCCGGGGCGGAGCTTTCTTT.

This clonotype was recorded at least ten times. The CDR3 region is CASTPGTVSEQFF. The CDR3 nucleotides read TGTGCCAGCACCCCCGGGACAGTAAGCGAGCAGTTCTTC. This sequence joins TRBV7-2 and TRBJ2-1; 7 nucleotides match TRBD1. This CDR3 is 13 amino acids long. V was clipped by 7 bases and J by 10 bases; unmatched bases: 10. From germline, CDR1 is SGHTA and CDR2 FQGNSA.

This clonotype was seen many times. V usage is TRBV28 and J usage is TRBJ1-2, with 7 bases lining up with TRBD1. The CDR3 covers 14 residues. V dropped 4 bases and J dropped 5; count of bases not matched to a gene: 7. Germline V gives CDR1 MDHEN, CDR2 SYDVKM. The CDR3 reads CASSSATGRYGYTF. DNA of the CDR3: TGTGCCAGCAGTTCTGCGACAGGGCGGTATGGCTACACCTTC.

This rearrangement joins TRBV3-1 to TRBJ2-3, with D possibly being TRBD1 (6 bases). The germline V and J ends were trimmed by 4 bases and 8 bases, with 13 bases remaining between them. CDR3 length equals 13 residues. Germline V gene data show CDR1 as LGHDT and CDR2 as YNNKEL (reference sequence). The CDR3 is CASSRGRGGTQYF. As DNA, the CDR3 is TGTGCCAGCAGCCGTGGGCGAGGGGGTACGCAGTATTTT.

This clonotype was detected ten times or more. This chain links TRBV3-1 with TRBJ1-1; D is possibly TRBD1 (6 bases). This CDR3 is 14 amino acids long. Germline values: CDR1 LGHDT, CDR2 YNNKEL (reference sequence). Trimming took 3 bases from V and 1 from J, leaving 9 bases between them. CDR3 protein: CASSQTGSNTEAFF. The CDR3 nucleotides are TGTGCCAGCAGCCAGACAGGATCGAACACTGAAGCTTTCTTT.

At least ten counts were recorded for this clonotype. Here the CDR3 reads CASSLFGTRGGYQETQYF. The CDR3 bases are TGTGCCAGCAGTTTATTTGGGACAAGAGGAGGGTACCAAGAGACCCAGTACTTC. The rearrangement links TRBV28 to TRBJ2-5; tentatively, D is TRBD1 or TRBD2 (6 bases each). Germline V CDR1 and CDR2: MDHEN, SYDVKM. Trimming removed 1 base from V and 0 bases from J, with 18 bases in between. The CDR3 is 18 residues long.

This clonotype was counted many times. The V call is TRBV6-1, the J call TRBJ2-7; 8 nucleotides agree with TRBD1. Germline V gives CDR1 MNHNS, CDR2 SASEGT. CDR3 size: 13 residues. The junction had 6 bases not matched to a gene; V was cut back by 5 bases and J by 6 bases. CDR3 in amino acids: CASSRTGIGEQYF. In DNA, the CDR3 is TGTGCCAGCAGTAGGACAGGGATAGGCGAGCAGTACTTC.

This clonotype was detected many times. This chain joins TRBV20-1 and TRBJ2-1, with TRBD1 matching over 9 bases. V lost 3 bases, J lost 1 base, and 7 bases stayed unmatched. Germline V gene sequence: CDR1 DFQATT, CDR2 SNEGSKA (reference sequence). CDR3 length equals 16 residues. Here the CDR3 reads CSARGDRAVSYNEQFF. For the CDR3, the DNA is TGCAGTGCTAGGGGGGACAGGGCTGTGTCCTACAATGAGCAGTTCTTC.

V gene TRBV20-1 combines with J gene TRBJ2-7; 9 bases match TRBD2. The better agreement between TRBJ2-1 and the DNA end casts doubt on the J call. Per germline, CDR1 DFQATT and CDR2 SNEGSKA (reference sequence). The CDR3 loop spans 14 amino acids. This CDR3 is CSAREAGGHNEQFF. Written as DNA, the CDR3 is TGCAGTGCTAGAGAAGCGGGAGGCCACAATGAGCAGTTCTTC.

As regards this clonotype: This could be a read error, since a much larger clone is one nucleotide away. CDR3 in DNA: TGTGCCAGCAGCCCCGGACAGGGGTCAGACACAGATACGCAGTATTTT. It translates to CASSPGQGSDTDTQYF. This chain links TRBV11-3 with TRBJ2-3; 9 nucleotides line up with TRBD1. Germline trimming cut 5 bases from V and 2 bases from J; bases unmatched to any gene: 8. The CDR3 sequence is 16 residues long. Per the germline V gene, CDR1 is SGHNT and CDR2 is YENEEA.

The table lists this clonotype with many counts. This chain connects TRBV12-3 or TRBV12-4 to TRBJ2-3; D might be TRBD2 (5 bases). Trimming took off 3 bases at V and 0 bases at J, with 13 bases between the two ends. There are 16 residues in the CDR3. CDR3 in amino acids: CASSLEADPSTDTQYF. As DNA, the CDR3 is TGTGCCAGCAGTTTGGAAGCGGATCCTAGCACAGATACGCAGTATTTT.

As for this clonotype: Germline and junction disagree at one end, which may indicate a read error. V usage is TRBV13 and J usage is TRBJ2-1; D is unclear. The CDR3 covers 12 residues. The V gene's germline CDR1 is PRHDT and CDR2 FYEKMQ (reference sequence). CDR3 nucleotide sequence: TGTGCCAGCAGCTTAGGCCTTAGGATCGTTCGCTTC. This codes for CASSLGLRIVRF.

This clonotype showed up just a few times. This chain joins TRBV5-6 and TRBJ1-1; 8 bases are shared with TRBD1. The CDR3 length is 14 residues. Per germline, CDR1 SGHDT and CDR2 YYEEEE. Trimming at V came to 4 bases and at J to 5 bases, leaving 7 bases not matched to a gene. CDR3 sequence reads: CASSVQGVRTEAFF. CDR3 in DNA: TGTGCCAGCAGCGTACAGGGGGTAAGGACTGAAGCTTTCTTT.

This chain joins TRBV19 and TRBJ2-5; 9 bases map to TRBD2. Germline CDR1 reads LNHDA; CDR2 reads SQIVND (reference sequence). V shed 6 bases, J shed 1 base, and the junction held 9 bases outside the gene matches. This CDR3 region has 16 residues. CDR3 coding DNA: TGTGCCAGTAGCCTACAGGGGACTAGCAGCCAAGAGACCCAGTACTTC. Its translation is CASSLQGTSSQETQYF.

This clonotype was observed a few times. This chain uses TRBV12-5 with TRBJ1-6, with D possibly matching TRBD1 (5 bases). Trimming shortened V by 6 bases and J by 7 bases, and 13 bases separated the two germline ends. CDR3 size: 14 residues. CDR1 and CDR2 from the germline V gene are LGHNT and FRNRAP. The CDR3 region is CASGWEGFNSPLHF. CDR3 DNA: TGTGCTAGTGGGTGGGAGGGGTTCAATTCACCCCTCCACTTT. Full variable domain (outside the CDR3, taken from reference TRBV12-5 and TRBJ1-6): DARVTQTPRHKVTEMGQEVTMRCQPILGHNTVFWYRQTMMQGLELLAYFRNRAPLDDSGMPKDRFSAEMPDATLATLKIQPSEPRDSAVYFCASGWEGFNSPLHFGNGTRLTVT.

This clonotype was observed a few times. One junction end does not reproduce the germline sequence, and a read error may be involved. The chain employs TRBV6-1 and TRBJ2-5; a weak D match, TRBD2 (6 bases). This CDR3 is 14 amino acids long. Germline CDR1 is MNHNS and CDR2 is SASEGT. Here the CDR3 DNA reads TGTGCCAGCAATGAAGCGGGTTTCGGGCTGCATCCGTACTTC. It specifies CASNEAGFGLHPYF.

This clonotype was recorded many times. DNA for the CDR3: TGTGCCAGCAGTGAAACGAGGGCAGGGAAGTTCTTC. This codes for CASSETRAGKFF. The genes are TRBV2 and TRBJ2-1; TRBD1 or TRBD2 may be the D gene (5 bases each). This CDR3 is built from 12 residues. Germline V gene sequence: CDR1 SNHLY, CDR2 FYNNEI. The V end was cut by 2 bases, the J end by 14 bases, with 13 bases between. The variable domain in full, with the rest retrieved from reference TRBV2 and TRBJ2-1, is EPEVTQTPSHQVTQMGQEVILRCVPISNHLYFYWYRQILGQKVEFLVSFYNNEISEKSEIFDDQFSVERPDGSNFTLKIRSTKLEDSAMYFCASSETRAGKFFGPGTRLTVL.

This clonotype was seen repeatedly, ten times or more. The rearrangement uses TRBV6-1 and TRBJ1-5, with D perhaps matching TRBD1 (5 bases). Trimming removed 8 bases at V and 6 bases at J, with 11 bases between. The CDR3 contains 12 residues. The germline gives CDR1 MNHNS, CDR2 SASEGT. The CDR3 nucleotides read TGTGCCAGCGGTGGGGGTACTCAGCCCCAGCATTTT. It specifies CASGGGTQPQHF.

This clonotype was seen a few times. The V gene is TRBV28, the J gene TRBJ2-5; D possibly corresponds to TRBD2 (5 bases). The germline V and J ends were trimmed by 1 base and 2 bases, with 14 bases remaining between them. The CDR3 contains 16 residues. Germline V lookup: CDR1 MDHEN, CDR2 SYDVKM. The CDR3 reads CASSLSGVLGQETQYF. For the CDR3, the DNA is TGTGCCAGCAGTTTATCCGGGGTTCTTGGACAAGAGACCCAGTACTTC.

This clonotype was recorded many times. The chain recombines TRBV9 with TRBJ2-3, with D hard to call. This CDR3 spans 14 amino acids. Trimming left V 2 bases short and J 4 bases short, with 11 bases between. CDR1 SGDLS and CDR2 YYNGEE come from the germline V gene. This CDR3 reads CASSVESYADTQYF. CDR3 sequence (DNA): TGTGCCAGCAGCGTGGAAAGCTACGCAGATACGCAGTATTTT.

V is TRBV7-2 and J is TRBJ2-1; 15 nucleotides match TRBD2. With V trimmed by 4 bases and J by 3 bases, 16 bases remained unmatched. Germline CDR1 is SGHTA and CDR2 is FQGNSA. This CDR3 region has 21 residues. CDR3 coding DNA: TGTGCCAGCAGCTCAACCCCCGGACTAGCGGGAGGGCCGGTAAACTACAATGAGCAGTTCTTC. Amino acid sequence: CASSSTPGLAGGPVNYNEQFF.

The chain is built from TRBV7-9 and TRBJ2-7; 10 nucleotides align to TRBD1. With V trimmed by 1 base and J by 6 bases, 12 bases remained unmatched. The CDR3 runs to 17 residues. Germline assignment: CDR1 SEHNR and CDR2 FQNEAQ (reference sequence). The CDR3 coding sequence is TGTGCCAGCAGCTTAGATTCGACAGGGGGCGTGATCAGCGAGCAGTACTTC. This gives the protein CASSLDSTGGVISEQYF.

This clonotype was counted many times. The chain uses TRBV12-3 or TRBV12-4 and TRBJ1-1, with unresolved D. The V and J ends lost 5 bases and 2 bases respectively, with 12 bases between them. CDR3 length: 14 amino acids. The CDR3 is CASSPTRLNTEAFF. DNA for the CDR3: TGTGCCAGCAGTCCGACACGACTTAACACTGAAGCTTTCTTT.

Points on this clonotype: This clone may be a read error of a much larger clone one base away. The chain is built from TRBV12-3 or TRBV12-4 and TRBJ1-5; D unresolved. There are 14 residues in the CDR3. V shed 8 bases and J shed 3 bases, with 14 bases lying between them. CDR3 protein: CASGNRALNQPQHF. CDR3 sequence (DNA): TGTGCCAGCGGAAACCGGGCCCTCAATCAGCCCCAGCATTTT.

V gene TRBV27 combines with J gene TRBJ2-7; TRBD2 matches at 11 bases. Germline V lookup: CDR1 MNHEY, CDR2 SMNVEV (reference sequence). Trimming removed 6 bases from V and 5 bases from J; junction bases left unmatched: 12. The CDR3 sequence is 16 residues long. The CDR3: CASRRQGTSGLHEQYF. For the CDR3, the DNA is TGTGCCAGCAGACGACAGGGGACTAGCGGACTCCACGAGCAGTACTTC.

This clonotype was observed a handful of times. The chain combines TRBV7-9 with TRBJ2-1, with D possibly being TRBD2 (6 bases). Trimming left V 5 bases short and J 9 bases short, with 14 bases between. The CDR3 sequence is 13 residues long. Germline V CDR1 and CDR2: SEHNR, FQNEAQ (reference sequence). The CDR3 DNA sequence: TGTGCCAGCAGCCCGGTGGGACTTGTTGAGCAGTTCTTC. It encodes CASSPVGLVEQFF.

This sequence joins TRBV20-1 and TRBJ2-7, with 7 positions matching TRBD1. The CDR3 covers 13 residues. J was trimmed by 3 bases and V by 3 bases; bases with no gene match: 5. Germline CDR1 and CDR2: DFQATT and SNEGSKA (reference sequence). CDR3 sequence reads: CSASPTGDYEQYF. The CDR3 DNA reads as TGCAGTGCTAGTCCTACAGGGGACTACGAGCAGTACTTC.

This clonotype was seen ten or more times. The rearrangement links TRBV5-5 to TRBJ2-2; D gene ambiguous. CDR3 size: 15 residues. V was pared by 4 bases and J by 6 bases, with 16 bases between. CDR1 is SGHKS, CDR2 YYEKEE, per germline (reference sequence). DNA for the CDR3: TGTGCCAGCAGCACCTCGGATGGGCGCGCCGGGGAGCTGTTTTTT. Translation gives CASSTSDGRAGELFF.

This clonotype came up a few times. The V gene is TRBV5-1, the J gene TRBJ2-3; 15 positions agree with TRBD2. Trimming took 3 bases from V and 0 from J; bases not matched to a gene: 5. This CDR3 has 18 amino acids. Germline loops: CDR1 SGHRS, CDR2 YFSETQ. CDR3 in amino acids: CASSSGLAGGGSTDTQYF. The CDR3 bases are TGCGCCAGCAGCTCCGGACTAGCGGGAGGGGGTAGCACAGATACGCAGTATTTT. The full variable domain, with the rest looked up from reference TRBV5-1 and TRBJ2-3, is KAGVTQTPRYLIKTRGQQVTLSCSPISGHRSVSWYQQTPGQGLQFLFEYFSETQRNKGNFPGRFSGRQFSNSRSEMNVSTLELGDSALYLCASSSGLAGGGSTDTQYFGPGTRLTVL.

This clonotype was recorded at least ten times. The rearrangement links TRBV20-1 to TRBJ2-1, with 7 bases lining up with TRBD2. The CDR3 extends over 14 amino acids. Trimming removed 3 bases from V and 10 bases from J; junction bases left unmatched: 12. Germline V CDR1 and CDR2: DFQATT, SNEGSKA (reference sequence). The CDR3 DNA sequence: TGCAGTGCTAGGAGAACTAGCGACCTTAGGGAGCAGTTCTTC. Residues: CSARRTSDLREQFF.

This clonotype occurred many times. The rearrangement uses TRBV2 and TRBJ2-3; 11 bases are shared with TRBD2. Germline V gene data show CDR1 as SNHLY and CDR2 as FYNNEI. V was clipped by 5 bases and J by 8 bases; unmatched bases: 6. The CDR3 covers 14 residues. CDR3 DNA sequence: TGTGCCAGCAGTAAGACTAGCGGGACGGGTACGCAGTATTTT. Encoded protein: CASSKTSGTGTQYF.